This entry concerns a single TCR beta chain. The data originate from a study of early T cells in non-severe SARS-CoV-2 infection. About the research overall: Sequencing targeted bulk RNA from unsorted whole blood, leaving chains unpaired.

Per germline, CDR1 DFQATT and CDR2 SNEGSKA (reference sequence). V was clipped by 3 bases and J by 5 bases, with 13 bases between them. This CDR3 is 13 amino acids long. Individual cDNA molecules received unique molecular identifiers. A single record per CDR3 protein comes from TCRdb applying MiXCR to the 5' RACE reads. This table holds 85,000 to 100,000 distinct CDR3 sequences, roughly 15% found once. Sequenced sample: whole blood. This clonotype was sampled from an adult who was a healthcare worker with PCR-confirmed SARS-CoV-2 infection or an uninfected control (not recorded which). The V gene is TRBV20-1, the J gene TRBJ2-5; D possibly corresponds to TRBD1 (5 bases). The CDR3 is CSASFQDKETQYF. The CDR3 bases are TGCAGTGCTAGTTTCCAGGACAAGGAGACCCAGTACTTC.